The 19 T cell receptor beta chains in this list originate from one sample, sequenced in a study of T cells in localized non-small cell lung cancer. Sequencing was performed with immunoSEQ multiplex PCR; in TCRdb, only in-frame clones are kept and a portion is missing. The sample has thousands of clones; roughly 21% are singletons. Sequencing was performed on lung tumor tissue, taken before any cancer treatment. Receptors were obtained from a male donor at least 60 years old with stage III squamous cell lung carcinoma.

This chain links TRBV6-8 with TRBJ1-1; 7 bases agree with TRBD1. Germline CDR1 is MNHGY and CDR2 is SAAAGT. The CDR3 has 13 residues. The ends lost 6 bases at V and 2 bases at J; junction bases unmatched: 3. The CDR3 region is CASRGQLNTEAFF. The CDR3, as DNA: TGTGCCAGCAGGGGACAGTTAAACACTGAAGCTTTCTTT.

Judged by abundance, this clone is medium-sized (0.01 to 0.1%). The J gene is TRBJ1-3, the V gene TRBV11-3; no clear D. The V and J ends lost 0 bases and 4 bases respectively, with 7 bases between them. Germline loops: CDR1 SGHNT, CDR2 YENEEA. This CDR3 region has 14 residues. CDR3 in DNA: TGTGCCAGCAGCTTAGAGCGCCGAGGAAACACCATATATTTT. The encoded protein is CASSLERRGNTIYF.

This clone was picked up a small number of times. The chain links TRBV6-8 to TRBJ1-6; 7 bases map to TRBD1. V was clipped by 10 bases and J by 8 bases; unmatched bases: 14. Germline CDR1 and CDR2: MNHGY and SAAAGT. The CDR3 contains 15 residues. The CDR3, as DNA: TGTGCCATCAGAACAATACAGGGGCAGGATTCACCCCTCCACTTT. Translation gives CAIRTIQGQDSPLHF.

Here the CDR3 DNA reads TGTGCCAGCAGCTCAGGACAGGGCTTAACCGCTGAAGCTTTCTTT. Protein: CASSSGQGLTAEAFF. The chain links TRBV11-3 to TRBJ1-1, with 8 positions matching TRBD1. CDR1 and CDR2 (germline): SGHNT, YENEEA. The CDR3 runs to 15 residues. Trimming took 4 bases from V and 6 from J; bases not matched to a gene: 10.

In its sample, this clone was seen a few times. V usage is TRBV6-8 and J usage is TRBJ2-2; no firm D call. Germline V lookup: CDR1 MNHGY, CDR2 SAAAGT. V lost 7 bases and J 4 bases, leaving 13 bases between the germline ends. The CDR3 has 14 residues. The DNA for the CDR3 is TGTGCCAGCACGCTCAGTCGAGGCACCGGGGAGCTGTTTTTT. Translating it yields CASTLSRGTGELFF.

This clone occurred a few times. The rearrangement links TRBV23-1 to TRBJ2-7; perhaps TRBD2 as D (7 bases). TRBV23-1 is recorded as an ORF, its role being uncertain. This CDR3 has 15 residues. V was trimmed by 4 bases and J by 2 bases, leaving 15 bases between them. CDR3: CASSPFRGATYEQYV. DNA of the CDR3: TGCGCCAGCAGTCCCTTCCGGGGGGCCACCTACGAGCAGTACGTC.

The CDR3, as DNA: TGTGCCAGCAGCTTATTTAGCGGGGGAACACAAGAGACCCAGTACTTC. Protein: CASSLFSGGTQETQYF. The chain combines TRBV11-3 with TRBJ2-5, with 9 bases matching TRBD2. Trimming cost V 2 bases and J 2 bases; bases outside gene matches: 6. The CDR3 runs to 16 residues. Germline loops: CDR1 SGHNT, CDR2 YENEEA.

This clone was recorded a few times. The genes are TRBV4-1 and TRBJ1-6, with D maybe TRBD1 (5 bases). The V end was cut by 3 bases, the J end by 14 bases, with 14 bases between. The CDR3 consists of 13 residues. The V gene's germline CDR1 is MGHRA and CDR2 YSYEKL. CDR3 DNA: TGCGCCAGCAGCCAGGAACCGGGGGGAGCCCTCCACTTT. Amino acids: CASSQEPGGALHF.

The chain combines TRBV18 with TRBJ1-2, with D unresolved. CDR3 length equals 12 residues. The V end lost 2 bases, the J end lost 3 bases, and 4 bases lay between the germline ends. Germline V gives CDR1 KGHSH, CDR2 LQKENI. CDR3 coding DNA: TGTGCCAGCTCACCAGGGGACTATGGCTACACCTTC. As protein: CASSPGDYGYTF.

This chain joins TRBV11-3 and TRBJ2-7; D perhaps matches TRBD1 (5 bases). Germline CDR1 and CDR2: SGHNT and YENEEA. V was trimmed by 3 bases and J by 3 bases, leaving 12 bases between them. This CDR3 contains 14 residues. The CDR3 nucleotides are TGTGCCAGCAGCTTGGCCAGGGCGGACTACGAGCAGTACTTC. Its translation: CASSLARADYEQYF.

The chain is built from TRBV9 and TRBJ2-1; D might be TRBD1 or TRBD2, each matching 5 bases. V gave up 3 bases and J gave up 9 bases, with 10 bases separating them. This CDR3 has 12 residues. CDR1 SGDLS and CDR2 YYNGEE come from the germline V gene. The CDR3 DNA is TGTGCCAGCAGCGCCCCTGGGGGTGAGCAGTTCTTC. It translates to CASSAPGGEQFF.

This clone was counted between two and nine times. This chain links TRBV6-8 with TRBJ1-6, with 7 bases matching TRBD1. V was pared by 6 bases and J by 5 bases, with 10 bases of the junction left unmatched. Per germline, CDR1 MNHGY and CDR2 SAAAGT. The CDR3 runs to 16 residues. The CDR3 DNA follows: TGTGCCAGCAGACCCGGATCCGGGACAGATAATTCACCCCTCCACTTT. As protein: CASRPGSGTDNSPLHF.

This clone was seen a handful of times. CDR3 in DNA: TGTGCCACCTCGACAGGGGATAGCAATCAGCCCCAGCATTTT. Residues: CATSTGDSNQPQHF. J is TRBJ1-5 and V is TRBV6-8, with 8 positions matching TRBD1. The V gene end was trimmed by 10 bases and the J gene end by 0 bases; junction bases not matched to a gene: 5. This CDR3 contains 14 residues. Germline V gives CDR1 MNHGY, CDR2 SAAAGT.

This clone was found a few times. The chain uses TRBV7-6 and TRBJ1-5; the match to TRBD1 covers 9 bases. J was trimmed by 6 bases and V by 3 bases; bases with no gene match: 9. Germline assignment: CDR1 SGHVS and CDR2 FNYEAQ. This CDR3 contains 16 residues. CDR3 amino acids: CASSLSWDRDLQPQHF. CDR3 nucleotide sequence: TGTGCCAGCAGCTTGTCCTGGGACAGGGACCTTCAGCCCCAGCATTTT.

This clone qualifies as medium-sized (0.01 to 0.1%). This CDR3 reads CASSYSIGGMAGYTF. The CDR3 region has the DNA TGTGCCAGCAGTTACTCGATAGGGGGCATGGCTGGCTACACCTTC. This chain joins TRBV6-8 and TRBJ1-2, with 7 nucleotides matching TRBD1. This CDR3 contains 15 residues. Germline V CDR1 and CDR2: MNHGY, SAAAGT. V lost 0 bases to trimming and J lost 7 bases; unmatched junction nucleotides: 8.

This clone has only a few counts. CDR3 nucleotides: TGCGCCAGCAGTCAGCCGGGAGGCGATGAGCAGTTCTTC. Its protein is CASSQPGGDEQFF. The chain is built from TRBV1 and TRBJ2-1; TRBD2 reflects the table's D call only, with no check against the DNA. TRBV1 is deemed a pseudogene. The CDR3 has 13 residues.

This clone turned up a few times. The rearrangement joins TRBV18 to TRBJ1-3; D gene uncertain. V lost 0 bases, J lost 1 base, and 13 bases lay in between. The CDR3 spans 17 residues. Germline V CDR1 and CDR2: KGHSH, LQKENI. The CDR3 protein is CASSPPVSRRSGNTIYF. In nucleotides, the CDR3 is TGTGCCAGCTCACCACCGGTATCTCGGCGTTCTGGAAACACCATATATTTT. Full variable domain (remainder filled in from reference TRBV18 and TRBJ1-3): NAGVMQNPRHLVRRRGQEARLRCSPMKGHSHVYWYRQLPEEGLKFMVYLQKENIIDESGMPKERFSAEFPKEGPSILRIQQVVRGDSAAYFCASSPPVSRRSGNTIYFGEGSWLTVV.

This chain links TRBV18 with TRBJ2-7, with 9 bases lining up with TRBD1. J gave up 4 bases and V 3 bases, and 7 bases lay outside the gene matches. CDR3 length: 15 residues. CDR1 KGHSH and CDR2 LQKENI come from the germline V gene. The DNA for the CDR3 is TGTGCCAGCTCACCGATTGGACAGGGGTTGTACGAGCAGTACTTC. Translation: CASSPIGQGLYEQYF.

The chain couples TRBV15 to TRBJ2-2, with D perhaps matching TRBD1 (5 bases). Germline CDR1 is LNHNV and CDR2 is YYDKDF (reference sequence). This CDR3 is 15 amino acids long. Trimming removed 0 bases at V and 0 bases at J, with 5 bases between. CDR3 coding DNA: TGTGCCACCAGCAGAGACAGGGCGAACACCGGGGAGCTGTTTTTT. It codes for CATSRDRANTGELFF.